These T cell receptor beta chains were read from a single sample in a study of cytomegalovirus exposure and HLA in healthy donors. Method: immunoSEQ multiplex PCR; TCRdb's copy keeps in-frame clones and lacks some. The sample yields 170,000 or so clones, 78% seen once. The specimen sequenced was PBMCs. These receptor sequences come from a woman aged 45-65 years in good health and CMV-seropositive. Each CDR3 is given with its conserved first and last residue. Each record gives: clone size, J gene, V gene, CDR3 protein. Clone size is shown for a subset of rows, as once, few, many or a class of expanded clone.

NA,TRBJ2-1,TRBV7-3,CASSSDGGPPYNEQFF
NA,TRBJ2-3,TRBV9,CASSPLQGPPTDTQYF
few,TRBJ1-4,TRBV2,CASSATGGREKLFF
NA,TRBJ2-3,TRBV6-1,CASSVGGWRSADTQYF
NA,TRBJ2-1,TRBV5-6,CASSSGTDRGNEQFF
NA,TRBJ1-6,TRBV5-1,CASSLAGDTANSPLHF
few,TRBJ1-3,TRBV6-6,CASSLNGGGNTIYF
NA,TRBJ1-3,TRBV11-2,CASSLNRVDTIYF
NA,TRBJ2-7,TRBV5-1,CASSPFEKYEQYF
NA,TRBJ2-2,TRBV27,CASKGETGLAGELFF
NA,TRBJ2-7,TRBV27,CASSKFLAGGQKKSYEQYF
NA,TRBJ1-6,TRBV6-1,CASSRRSSYNSPLHF
few,TRBJ2-1,TRBV5-1,CASSRTSGTYNEQFF
NA,TRBJ1-4,TRBV19,CASSPLGSEKLFF
NA,TRBJ1-1,TRBV6-9,CASSYTGQGPMDLWSAFF
NA,TRBJ2-5,TRBV2,CASSPQQGPVTQYF
NA,TRBJ2-7,TRBV6-6,CASSTLGDEQYF
NA,TRBJ1-6,TRBV4-1,CASSQARGSYNSPLHF
NA,TRBJ1-2,TRBV5-6,CASSSRDSKILYGYTF
NA,TRBJ1-1,TRBV4-1,CASSRDRNLEAFF
NA,TRBJ2-5,TRBV5-4,CASSNRDRVAETQYF
NA,TRBJ2-1,TRBV6-1,CASSVAGAGWAFSHEQFF
NA,TRBJ1-5,TRBV5-6,CASSLGPSGENQPQHF
NA,TRBJ2-3,TRBV6-1,CASSGAGGIDTQYF
NA,TRBJ1-5,TRBV2,CASSVEKNQPQHF
NA,TRBJ2-7,TRBV7-9,CASSLAHEGYEQYF
NA,TRBJ1-5,TRBV2,CASSVGRDQPQHF
NA,TRBJ2-7,TRBV9,CASSAGGDGPYEQYF
NA,TRBJ2-5,TRBV5-5,CASSLGTGGPRSETQYF
NA,TRBJ1-2,TRBV7-9,CSSSGSNYGYTF
few,TRBJ2-1,TRBV5-8,CASSPTVRAAYNEQFF
NA,TRBJ2-3,TRBV5-1,CASSKQGGGSTDTQYF